This T cell receptor (beta chain) originates from a study of T-cell memory formation after mild COVID-19. Germline V gives CDR1 SGDLS, CDR2 YYNGEE. The CDR3 loop spans 15 amino acids. V was clipped by 3 bases and J by 2 bases; unmatched bases: 6. Via MiXCR, TCRdb re-called the 5' RACE reads, giving one row per CDR3 protein. Seen here are 550,000 to 700,000 distinct CDR3 sequences, around 16% observed once, and the top ten hold less than 10%. This clonotype came up a few times. This clonotype was obtained from an adult woman who had mild COVID-19 (a few samples of this study predate the infection). Cell type and time point are not known. The genes are TRBV9 and TRBJ2-7, with TRBD2 matching 9 bases. The material sequenced was PBMCs or a T cell subset sorted from them (not recorded which). The CDR3 sequence is CASSETSGLTYEQYF. CDR3 coding DNA: TGTGCCAGCAGCGAGACTAGCGGTCTAACCTACGAGCAGTACTTC.